This TCR beta chain derives from a study of cytomegalovirus exposure and HLA in healthy donors. Overall study results and limits: Investigators reported 150 to 200 TCR beta chains as tied to cytomegalovirus. Most TCRs appeared rarely, but some public TCRs recurred in many donors.

The CDR3 runs to 13 residues. Trimming took off 1 base at V and 3 bases at J, with 4 bases between the two ends. Germline V lookup: CDR1 MDHEN, CDR2 SYDVKM. This clone has only one observation. Its antigen is undetermined. TCRdb's table, derived via immunoSEQ multiplex PCR, lists solely in-frame clones and lacks some. The data show hundreds of thousands of clones, with roughly 84% seen just once and roughly 2% held by the top ten. The TCR comes from a woman aged 18-35 years in good health and CMV-seropositive. The rearrangement joins TRBV28 to TRBJ1-5; D not certain. Sequences were obtained from PBMCs. CDR3 bases: TGTGCCAGCAGTTTATTTCTCAATCAGCCCCAGCATTTT. This codes for CASSLFLNQPQHF.